Shown below are 26 T cell receptor beta chains from a single sample sequenced in a study of T cell clonotyping in hematopoietic cell transplantation. Sequencing was performed with immunoSEQ multiplex PCR; in TCRdb, only in-frame clones are kept and a portion is missing. The sample has 25,000 to 35,000 clones; more than 85% are singletons. Time point defined: recipient sample about 28 days before transplant, after cytoreduction. The material sequenced was peripheral blood mononuclear cells, taken before stem cell transplant. These receptors were obtained from a man in his fifties or sixties with acute myeloid leukemia. Some clones in this sample may be carry-over from other donors' samples.

The chain employs TRBV19 and TRBJ2-3; 7 bases match TRBD2. CDR1 is LNHDA, CDR2 SQIVND, per germline (reference sequence). The trim removed 2 bases at V and 6 bases at J, leaving 5 bases unmatched. The CDR3 spans 14 residues. The CDR3 DNA is TGTGCCAGTAGTATAAATAGCGGGTTGGATACGCAGTATTTT. Its translation: CASSINSGLDTQYF.

Written as DNA, the CDR3 is TGTGCCAGCCGGGAGAGGGGCGAGCAGTACTTC. Translating gives CASRERGEQYF. The gene calls are TRBV28 and TRBJ2-7; D perhaps matches TRBD2 (6 bases). Germline assignment: CDR1 MDHEN and CDR2 SYDVKM. Trimming shortened V by 8 bases and J by 6 bases, and 11 bases separated the two germline ends. The CDR3 covers 11 residues.

CDR3: CASSYGPLYNEQFF. As DNA, the CDR3 is TGTGCCAGCAGTTACGGACCCCTCTACAATGAGCAGTTCTTC. This sequence joins TRBV6-5 and TRBJ2-1; D not certain. This CDR3 has 14 amino acids. The V and J ends lost 2 bases and 3 bases respectively, with 8 bases between them. The germline gives CDR1 MNHEY, CDR2 SVGAGI.

V usage is TRBV15 and J usage is TRBJ1-1, with TRBD1 matching 8 bases. The CDR3 extends over 18 amino acids. V lost 2 bases to trimming and J lost 5 bases; unmatched junction nucleotides: 16. The germline CDR1 and CDR2 sequences are LNHNV and YYDKDF (reference sequence). The CDR3, as DNA: TGTGCCACCAGCAGATCCCCCCCCAGGGGGCGGATGAGAACTGAAGCTTTCTTT. Translated, it gives CATSRSPPRGRMRTEAFF. The entire variable domain, with the rest obtained from reference TRBV15 and TRBJ1-1, is as follows: DAMVIQNPRYQVTQFGKPVTLSCSQTLNHNVMYWYQQKSSQAPKLLFHYYDKDFNNEADTPDNFQSRRPNTSFCFLDIRSPGLGDTAMYLCATSRSPPRGRMRTEAFFGQGTRLTVV.

The chain employs TRBV10-3 and TRBJ2-7, with 12 bases fitting TRBD2. This CDR3 region has 19 residues. J lost 3 bases, V lost 4 bases, and 16 bases had no gene match. From germline, CDR1 is ENHRY and CDR2 SYGVKD. The CDR3 is CAISAWGRGRTSGIYEQYF. DNA for the CDR3: TGTGCCATCAGTGCATGGGGCAGGGGGCGGACTAGCGGGATCTACGAGCAGTACTTC.

The V gene is TRBV5-7, the J gene TRBJ2-2; TRBD1 might be the D (5 bases). TRBV5-7 is an open reading frame whose function is uncertain. Trimming removed 0 bases at V and 6 bases at J, with 18 bases between. There are 17 residues in the CDR3. CDR3 residues: CASSLDATASRAGELFF. The CDR3 DNA reads as TGTGCCAGCAGCTTGGATGCGACAGCCAGTCGGGCCGGGGAGCTGTTTTTT.

V is TRBV28 and J is TRBJ2-2; 9 bases match TRBD1. The germline V gene has CDR1 MDHEN and CDR2 SYDVKM. Trimming took 5 bases from V and 6 from J; bases not matched to a gene: 4. This CDR3 has 14 amino acids. The chain's CDR3 is CASSRDRVAGELFF. The CDR3 DNA reads TGTGCCAGCAGTCGGGACAGGGTTGCCGGGGAGCTGTTTTTT. The whole variable domain, filled in from reference TRBV28 and TRBJ2-2, reads DVKVTQSSRYLVKRTGEKVFLECVQDMDHENMFWYRQDPGLGLRLIYFSYDVKMKEKGDIPEGYSVSREKKERFSLILESASTNQTSMYLCASSRDRVAGELFFGEGSRLTVL.

The chain has TRBV7-2 and TRBJ1-2, with 9 bases that match TRBD1. Germline trimming cut 5 bases from V and 3 bases from J; bases unmatched to any gene: 7. CDR3 length equals 15 residues. Per the germline V gene, CDR1 is SGHTA and CDR2 is FQGNSA. The CDR3 nucleotides are TGTGCCAGCAGCCCCCGAACAGGGGGCGACTATGGCTACACCTTC. It translates to CASSPRTGGDYGYTF.

V usage is TRBV5-6 and J usage is TRBJ2-1, with no clear D. CDR1 and CDR2 from the germline V gene are SGHDT and YYEEEE. The CDR3 contains 13 residues. The V end was cut by 2 bases, the J end by 7 bases, with 10 bases between. CDR3 protein: CASSFWRTNEQFF. CDR3 bases: TGTGCCAGCAGCTTTTGGCGTACGAATGAGCAGTTCTTC.

The J gene is TRBJ2-2, the V gene TRBV2; 8 positions match TRBD2. The CDR3 runs 14 residues. CDR1 SNHLY and CDR2 FYNNEI come from the germline V gene. The CDR3 region is CATAGGTSSGELFF. The CDR3 DNA is TGTGCAACGGCGGGGGGCACGAGTAGCGGGGAGCTGTTTTTT.

The chain's CDR3 is CASSALGEGETQYF. The CDR3 region has the DNA TGTGCCAGCAGTGCCCTAGGGGAGGGAGAGACCCAGTACTTC. V gene TRBV5-4 combines with J gene TRBJ2-5, with 7 bases matching TRBD2. This CDR3 is built from 14 residues. The V gene end was trimmed by 5 bases and the J gene end by 4 bases; junction bases not matched to a gene: 8. In germline, CDR1 is SGHNT, CDR2 YYREEE (reference sequence).

The CDR3 loop is CASSFRDLYTYEQYF. Written as DNA, the CDR3 is TGTGCCAGCAGTTTTCGGGATTTGTATACCTACGAGCAGTACTTC. The rearrangement joins TRBV28 to TRBJ2-7; TRBD2 is a possible D gene (5 bases). Trimming shortened V by 3 bases and J by 2 bases, and 14 bases separated the two germline ends. Germline V gene sequence: CDR1 MDHEN, CDR2 SYDVKM. The CDR3 has 15 amino acids. Full variable domain (missing parts from reference TRBV28 and TRBJ2-7): DVKVTQSSRYLVKRTGEKVFLECVQDMDHENMFWYRQDPGLGLRLIYFSYDVKMKEKGDIPEGYSVSREKKERFSLILESASTNQTSMYLCASSFRDLYTYEQYFGPGTRLTVT.

The chain links TRBV4-2 to TRBJ1-4; 7 nucleotides align to TRBD1. Germline CDR1 is LGHNA and CDR2 is YNFKEQ. The CDR3 runs to 18 residues. J gave up 3 bases and V 0 bases, and 10 bases lay outside the gene matches. The CDR3 region is CASSQDSARGRANEKLFF. The CDR3 DNA is TGTGCCAGCAGCCAAGATAGCGCGAGGGGGCGAGCTAATGAAAAACTGTTTTTT.

The chain couples TRBV7-9 to TRBJ1-2, with 10 bases identical to TRBD1. Germline CDR1 SEHNR, CDR2 FQNEAQ (reference sequence). After removal of 4 bases from V and 4 bases from J, the junction contained 6 bases not matched to a gene. There are 15 residues in the CDR3. In DNA, the CDR3 is TGTGCCAGCAGCTCCGGACAGGGGGTCCCCTATGGCTACACCTTC. This sequence encodes CASSSGQGVPYGYTF.

The J gene is TRBJ1-1, the V gene TRBV4-3; D remains unclear. V was clipped by 7 bases and J by 4 bases, with 13 bases between them. The CDR3 is 13 amino acids. Germline V lookup: CDR1 LGHNA, CDR2 YSLEER. In DNA form, the CDR3 reads TGCGCCAGCACCCCATTGGGAAGCACTGAAGCTTTCTTT. Residues: CASTPLGSTEAFF.

This chain connects TRBV19 to TRBJ1-1; TRBD1 is a possible D gene (6 bases). Germline CDR1 is LNHDA and CDR2 is SQIVND (reference sequence). V dropped 5 bases and J dropped 1 base, with 11 bases sitting between them. The CDR3 is 14 amino acids. This chain's CDR3 is CASSFSGENTEAFF. The CDR3 DNA sequence: TGTGCCAGTAGTTTCTCAGGGGAGAACACTGAAGCTTTCTTT.

The genes are TRBV6-5 and TRBJ1-2, with 7 bases that match TRBD1. V shed 4 bases and J 8 bases; nucleotides not matched to a gene: 13. The germline gives CDR1 MNHEY, CDR2 SVGAGI. CDR3 length: 15 amino acids. The CDR3 here is CASSSTGEGGGGYTF. CDR3 in DNA: TGTGCCAGCAGTTCAACGGGGGAAGGGGGCGGAGGCTACACCTTC.

The J gene is TRBJ1-2, the V gene TRBV11-2, with D possibly TRBD1 on 6 matching bases. CDR1 is SGHAT, CDR2 FQNNGV, per germline. The CDR3 has 15 residues. V lost 3 bases and J 4 bases, leaving 15 bases between the germline ends. CDR3 sequence: CASSLLGGRSYGYTF. The CDR3 DNA follows: TGTGCCAGCAGCTTGCTGGGGGGGCGTAGCTATGGCTACACCTTC.

The chain recombines TRBV9 with TRBJ2-5; 14 bases fit TRBD2. This CDR3 contains 17 residues. The junction had 1 base not matched to a gene; V was cut back by 0 bases and J by 0 bases. Germline V gene sequence: CDR1 SGDLS, CDR2 YYNGEE. The CDR3 DNA reads as TGTGCCAGCAGCGTAGGGGGACTAGCGGGGGACCAAGAGACCCAGTACTTC. This encodes CASSVGGLAGDQETQYF.

This clone has just a few counts. The chain is built from TRBV5-6 and TRBJ2-5; TRBD1 matches at 11 bases. CDR1 is SGHDT and CDR2 is YYEEEE in the germline V gene. The CDR3 length is 15 residues. J gave up 6 bases and V 4 bases, and 8 bases lay outside the gene matches. The CDR3 is CASSPGTGGAKTQYF. The CDR3 nucleotides are TGTGCCAGCAGCCCTGGGACAGGGGGGGCGAAGACCCAGTACTTC.

CDR3 coding DNA: TGTGCCAGCAAGGGTGAGGAGGGCATTCAGTACTTC. This translates into CASKGEEGIQYF. This chain connects TRBV2 to TRBJ2-4, with a weak D call TRBD2 (6 bases). V shed 7 bases and J shed 9 bases, with 13 bases lying between them. In germline, CDR1 is SNHLY, CDR2 FYNNEI. This CDR3 is built from 12 residues.

The chain carries TRBV28 and TRBJ2-5; TRBD2 agrees at 9 bases. The CDR3 spans 18 residues. V trimming: 0 bases; J trimming: 4 bases; junction bases outside the gene matches: 12. CDR1 and CDR2 from the germline V gene are MDHEN and SYDVKM. The CDR3 reads CASSLWTSGSLPRETQYF. The DNA of the CDR3 is TGTGCCAGCAGTTTATGGACTAGCGGAAGCCTCCCCAGAGAGACCCAGTACTTC.

This clone was found a few times. The chain is built from TRBV7-9 and TRBJ2-7, with D possibly TRBD2 on 5 matching bases. Germline CDR1 is SEHNR and CDR2 is FQNEAQ (reference sequence). This CDR3 spans 12 amino acids. Trimming stripped 3 bases from V and 3 bases from J, with 6 bases between. The DNA of the CDR3 is TGTGCCAGCAGCTTCGGGGTCTACGAGCAGTACTTC. This codes for CASSFGVYEQYF.

The J gene is TRBJ1-5, the V gene TRBV28; D is ambiguous. This CDR3 has 15 amino acids. The ends were cut back, 8 bases at V and 2 bases at J, with 16 bases in the middle. Germline CDR1 MDHEN, CDR2 SYDVKM. This CDR3 is CASVSGFTGNQPQHF. For the CDR3, the DNA is TGTGCCAGCGTTTCGGGATTCACGGGCAATCAGCCCCAGCATTTT.

This chain connects TRBV28 to TRBJ2-3; the match to TRBD2 covers 11 bases. The CDR3 spans 17 residues. J lost 3 bases, V lost 8 bases, and 13 bases had no gene match. Germline CDR1 reads MDHEN; CDR2 reads SYDVKM. The CDR3: CASYPNVLAGDTDTQYF. CDR3 nucleotide sequence: TGTGCCAGCTACCCTAACGTACTAGCGGGGGATACAGATACGCAGTATTTT. The variable domain in full, with the rest retrieved from reference TRBV28 and TRBJ2-3, is DVKVTQSSRYLVKRTGEKVFLECVQDMDHENMFWYRQDPGLGLRLIYFSYDVKMKEKGDIPEGYSVSREKKERFSLILESASTNQTSMYLCASYPNVLAGDTDTQYFGPGTRLTVL.

The rearrangement links TRBV7-2 to TRBJ2-7; D perhaps matches TRBD1 (5 bases). Trimming took off 5 bases at V and 2 bases at J, with 13 bases between the two ends. The CDR3 has 14 residues. Germline CDR1 and CDR2: SGHTA and FQGNSA. DNA of the CDR3: TGTGCCAGCAGCCACCGACAGAGAACCTACGAGCAGTACTTC. Translated, it gives CASSHRQRTYEQYF. Together with reference TRBV7-2 and TRBJ2-7, the CDR3 gives the full variable domain: GAGVSQSPSNKVTEKGKDVELRCDPISGHTALYWYRQSLGQGLEFLIYFQGNSAPDKSGLPSDRFSAERTGGSVSTLTIQRTQQEDSAVYLCASSHRQRTYEQYFGPGTRLTVT.